This TCR beta chain comes out of a study of control samples from healthy donors and cancer patients. CDR3 length: 14 residues. Germline loops: CDR1 MRHNA, CDR2 SNTAGT. V lost 0 bases and J 3 bases, leaving 5 bases between the germline ends. Sequencing used immunoSEQ multiplex PCR; TCRdb keeps in-frame clones, though not all of them. This table has about 120,000 clones, over 90% appearing once. V is TRBV6-4 and J is TRBJ1-4, with D hard to call. This TCR was sampled from a man younger than 40 in good health. Input material: blood. Here the CDR3 reads CASSDSGPNEKLFF. In DNA, the CDR3 is TGTGCCAGCAGTGACTCGGGTCCTAATGAAAAACTGTTTTTT.